This TCR beta chain appears in the sequencing data of a study of vaccination effects on CD4 cells after COVID-19 (dated by TCRdb to between 2021 and 2024). Study-wide context: Each participant got two doses of an mRNA SARS-CoV-2 vaccine, either BNT162b2 or mRNA-1273. SARS-CoV-2 spike-specific CD4+ TCR repertoires from before and after mRNA vaccination were compared in COVID-19 convalescent patients and in infection-naive vaccine recipients. A total of 10 COVID-19 convalescent patients and 4 SARS-CoV-2-naive healthy vaccine recipients were included in the full study. Cultures from other donors in the study were sequenced using the Oncomine TCR Beta short-read assay on an Illumina iSeq 100.

In the ViraFEST assay, PBMC were stimulated with viral peptide pools, and antigen-specific CD4+ T cell clonotypes were then identified by expansion using TCR sequencing. After 10 to 11 days of culture, CD4+ T cells were isolated with the EasySep CD4+ T cell isolation kit. The absence of prior SARS-CoV-2 infection in healthy vaccine recipients was confirmed by negative nucleocapsid antibodies before and after vaccination. Approximately 2 million PBMC per well were cultured in IMDM with about 4.8% human AB serum, roughly 10 IU/ml IL-2 and gentamicin, plus 10 ug/ml peptides. On days 3 and 7, half of the culture medium was replaced with fresh IL-2-containing medium. Unless noted otherwise, every peptide stimulation condition was grown in triplicate wells. Using Ficoll-Paque Plus gradient centrifugation, PBMC were separated from whole blood and then either used fresh or cryopreserved at -140C. The spike proteins of SARS-CoV-2 and of the common cold coronaviruses HCoV-NL63, HCoV-OC43 and HCoV-229E were spanned by overlapping peptide pools. The QIAamp micro DNA kit was used to extract genomic DNA from the cultured CD4+ T cells.

Notes on this clone: The specificity of this receptor is unknown. Base qualities are not recorded, but no much larger clone differs from it by a single base.

The paper as a whole reports these results and caveats: Among healthy vaccine recipients, nearly all vaccine-induced clones were SARS-CoV-2 mono-reactive, and just 1 of 255 was cross-reactive with common cold coronaviruses. The study was limited by a small number of convalescent patients and lacked early post-infection timepoints. Marked clonal contraction was observed in both infection-induced and vaccine-induced clones at late post-vaccination timepoints, consistent with waning T cell responses.

Taken from cysteine to phenylalanine, the CDR3 has 13 residues. Here the CDR3 DNA is all that survives: 39 bases in frame from base 1. Library method: the immunoSEQ multiplex PCR assay. TCR beta CDR3 sequencing was performed on DNA from the cultured, isolated CD4+ T cells. The authors' analysis ran thus. Non-productive TCR sequences were removed, reads were trimmed to the CDR3 region, and CDR3s of at least 7 amino acids were retained. The MANAFEST web app was used to identify antigen-specific clonotypes by comparing expansion in peptide wells with expansion in reference cultures. To count as positive, a clone had to show expansion at FDR<0.05 compared with the reference and with all other wells, an odds ratio above 5, and a frequency above 0.1% in two replicate wells. Clonotypes significantly expanded in SARS-CoV-2 spike wells and in at least one common cold coronavirus spike condition were defined as cross-reactive. Using the stringdist R package, CDR3 similarity was measured by Levenshtein distance, and unrooted trees were constructed with ape in R 3.6.1. Entries here come from immuneACCESS through TCRdb and include only in-frame sequences with V and J called. Some clones fail to appear in such tables; in the studies checked, an unresolved V gene covers under half of the shortfall, and the cause of the remainder is unknown. The DNA gave D and trimming, while V, J and clone size come from that table. This sample is represented by tens of thousands of clones; around 66% of them were singletons. The ten largest clones take up about 15% of the sample.

The sequence links TRBV21-1 to TRBJ1-5; TRBD1 is taken as the D call from the table, unchecked against the DNA. TRBV21-1 represents a pseudogene. This TCR was recovered from a human donor who received a COVID-19 vaccine. The sequences come from CD4+ T cells from PBMCs cultured with HCoV-OC43 spike peptides, collected before COVID-19 vaccination. Taken with the paper, the label for cell subset or site translates to: HCoV-OC43 spike overlapping peptide pool stimulation. In nucleotide form, the sequence is TGTGCCAGCACCCGAGGGGGAAATCAGCCCCAGCATTTT. The encoded protein is CASTRGGNQPQHF.